This entry describes one TCR beta chain. The V gene end was trimmed by 5 bases and the J gene end by 7 bases; junction bases not matched to a gene: 4. The CDR3 sequence is 13 residues long. The entry originates in a study of blood T cell repertoires in COVID-19. In the source study's methods: Amplification from reference gene primers served as the basis for estimated nucleated cell counts. The data were produced by immunoSEQ multiplex PCR, yet TCRdb's version contains in-frame clones alone and is incomplete. The V and J calls and clone size are taken from that table; D and trimming were inferred from the DNA. This table holds 120,000 or so clones, more than 80% found once.

The receptor was isolated from a man aged 35-49 years with acute or convalescent COVID-19. The sample was peripheral blood. The chain is built from TRBV12-3 or TRBV12-4 and TRBJ1-5; the match to TRBD1 covers 8 bases. CDR3 nucleotides: TGTGCCAGCAGTGGGACAGGACCACAGCCCCAGCATTTT. The encoded protein is CASSGTGPQPQHF.